The next 10 T cell receptor beta chains were all read from a single sample in a study of cytomegalovirus exposure and HLA in healthy donors. PCR involved 60 Vbeta and 13 Jbeta primers. The method was immunoSEQ multiplex PCR; TCRdb's version includes in-frame clones alone and lacks a portion of them. The repertoire has approximately 200,000 clones, around three quarters of them found once; the top ten carry 4.4%. Sequencing was performed on PBMCs. Receptors were obtained from a woman under 40 in good health and CMV-seropositive.

The chain recombines TRBV6-5 with TRBJ2-2, with 11 bases fitting TRBD1. The length of the CDR3 is 15 residues. After removal of 4 bases from V and 5 bases from J, the junction contained 3 bases not matched to a gene. CDR1 and CDR2 from the germline V gene are MNHEY and SVGAGI. CDR3 bases: TGTGCCAGCAGTTCCGGGACAGGGGGTACCGGGGAGCTGTTTTTT. Its protein product is CASSSGTGGTGELFF.

The chain has TRBV25-1 and TRBJ1-2; D possibly corresponds to TRBD1 (5 bases). Germline CDR1 and CDR2: MGHDK and SYGVNS. The CDR3 is 14 residues long. Between the trimmed V and J ends, which lost 1 base and 8 bases, there was a span of 14 bases. The CDR3 loop reads CASSEFTRGEGYTF. The DNA of the CDR3 is TGTGCCAGCAGTGAATTCACGCGGGGGGAGGGCTACACCTTC.

CDR3 sequence: CASSLRTGGAYGYTF. Here the CDR3 DNA reads TGTGCCAGCAGTCTCCGGACAGGGGGCGCGTATGGCTACACCTTC. The chain uses TRBV6-5 and TRBJ1-2; 11 nucleotides line up with TRBD1. This CDR3 has 15 residues. Germline V CDR1 and CDR2: MNHEY, SVGAGI. V lost 5 bases to trimming and J lost 5 bases; unmatched junction nucleotides: 7.

The chain recombines TRBV5-1 with TRBJ2-7; D unresolved. The germline gives CDR1 SGHRS, CDR2 YFSETQ. V was clipped by 3 bases and J by 0 bases, with 10 bases between them. The CDR3 runs to 14 residues. DNA for the CDR3: TGCGCCAGCAGCTCTACTTGGAGCTCCTACGAGCAGTACTTC. Amino acids: CASSSTWSSYEQYF. The full variable domain, completed using reference TRBV5-1 and TRBJ2-7, is KAGVTQTPRYLIKTRGQQVTLSCSPISGHRSVSWYQQTPGQGLQFLFEYFSETQRNKGNFPGRFSGRQFSNSRSEMNVSTLELGDSALYLCASSSTWSSYEQYFGPGTRLTVT.

The chain links TRBV11-2 to TRBJ1-2; unclear D gene. V was shortened by 0 bases and J by 0 bases, with 8 bases between the two germline ends. This CDR3 comprises 15 residues. Germline lookup yields CDR1 SGHAT and CDR2 FQNNGV. The CDR3 loop reads CASSLDEAANYGYTF. Here the CDR3 DNA reads TGTGCCAGCAGCTTAGATGAGGCGGCTAACTATGGCTACACCTTC. The full variable domain, with the rest looked up from reference TRBV11-2 and TRBJ1-2, is EAGVAQSPRYKIIEKRQSVAFWCNPISGHATLYWYQQILGQGPKLLIQFQNNGVVDDSQLPKDRFSAERLKGVDSTLKIQPAKLEDSAVYLCASSLDEAANYGYTFGSGTRLTVV.

The chain couples TRBV11-2 to TRBJ1-2; 11 nucleotides agree with TRBD1. This CDR3 contains 15 residues. Trimming took 2 bases from V and 6 from J; bases not matched to a gene: 5. The germline CDR1 and CDR2 sequences are SGHAT and FQNNGV. The CDR3 nucleotides read TGTGCCAGCAGCTTATATGGGACAGGGGGAAATGGCTACACCTTC. Amino acid sequence: CASSLYGTGGNGYTF. The whole variable domain, filled in from reference TRBV11-2 and TRBJ1-2, reads EAGVAQSPRYKIIEKRQSVAFWCNPISGHATLYWYQQILGQGPKLLIQFQNNGVVDDSQLPKDRFSAERLKGVDSTLKIQPAKLEDSAVYLCASSLYGTGGNGYTFGSGTRLTVV.

CDR3 sequence (DNA): TGTGCCAGCAGCGAAACAGGGTCGGAGTTCTTC. Its protein product is CASSETGSEFF. The chain carries TRBV5-6 and TRBJ2-1, with D perhaps matching TRBD1 (6 bases). The CDR3 consists of 11 residues. CDR1 is SGHDT and CDR2 is YYEEEE in the germline V gene. V gave up 4 bases and J gave up 14 bases, with 13 bases separating them.

The chain recombines TRBV7-9 with TRBJ1-2; 8 bases are shared with TRBD1. The CDR3 is 14 residues long. The junction had 6 bases not matched to a gene; V was cut back by 5 bases and J by 4 bases. Germline V lookup: CDR1 SEHNR, CDR2 FQNEAQ (reference sequence). DNA of the CDR3: TGTGCCAGCAGCGACAGGGGACCAGCCTATGGCTACACCTTC. The encoded protein is CASSDRGPAYGYTF.

The V gene is TRBV7-2, the J gene TRBJ2-2, with TRBD2 matching 7 bases. Germline CDR1 is SGHTA and CDR2 is FQGNSA. This CDR3 spans 16 amino acids. The J segment lost 1 base and the V segment lost 4 bases, leaving 6 bases of the junction unmatched. CDR3 region: CASSSGTILNTGELFF. CDR3 DNA: TGTGCCAGCAGCTCAGGGACTATTTTGAACACCGGGGAGCTGTTTTTT. The whole variable domain, remainder taken from reference TRBV7-2 and TRBJ2-2, is GAGVSQSPSNKVTEKGKDVELRCDPISGHTALYWYRQSLGQGLEFLIYFQGNSAPDKSGLPSDRFSAERTGGSVSTLTIQRTQQEDSAVYLCASSSGTILNTGELFFGEGSRLTVL.

This clone turned up a few times. The gene calls are TRBV19 and TRBJ2-3, with D perhaps matching TRBD2 (6 bases). CDR3 size: 15 residues. Germline V gene data show CDR1 as LNHDA and CDR2 as SQIVND (reference sequence). With 6 bases removed from V and 2 bases from J, the gap between germline ends came to 15 bases. CDR3 coding DNA: TGTGCCAGTAGAAACCCGGGAGAATACACAGATACGCAGTATTTT. It is translated as CASRNPGEYTDTQYF.